This TCR beta chain is from a study of T cells in Graves' hyperthyroidism and ophthalmopathy. Study overall: Peripheral blood specimens were obtained at initial diagnosis, prior to any treatment.

CDR1 DFQATT and CDR2 SNEGSKA come from the germline V gene (reference sequence). Trimming shortened V by 5 bases and J by 6 bases, and 14 bases separated the two germline ends. The CDR3 contains 13 residues. From RNA transcripts, TCR beta CDR3 regions were amplified. A set of HTBI primers served as the primers for a first-round RT-PCR of the TCR CDR3. TCRdb ran MiXCR on the multiplex PCR reads and lists one entry per CDR3 protein. The sample shows fewer than 800,000 distinct CDR3 sequences, 15% to 20% of them seen only once. This chain uses TRBV20-1 with TRBJ2-1; D unresolved. This clonotype originated in a man between 18 and 35 years old with Graves' hyperthyroidism. Sequencing used blood. As DNA, the CDR3 is TGCAGTGCTCAAACCGACTTTTTCAATGAGCAGTTCTTC. As protein: CSAQTDFFNEQFF.